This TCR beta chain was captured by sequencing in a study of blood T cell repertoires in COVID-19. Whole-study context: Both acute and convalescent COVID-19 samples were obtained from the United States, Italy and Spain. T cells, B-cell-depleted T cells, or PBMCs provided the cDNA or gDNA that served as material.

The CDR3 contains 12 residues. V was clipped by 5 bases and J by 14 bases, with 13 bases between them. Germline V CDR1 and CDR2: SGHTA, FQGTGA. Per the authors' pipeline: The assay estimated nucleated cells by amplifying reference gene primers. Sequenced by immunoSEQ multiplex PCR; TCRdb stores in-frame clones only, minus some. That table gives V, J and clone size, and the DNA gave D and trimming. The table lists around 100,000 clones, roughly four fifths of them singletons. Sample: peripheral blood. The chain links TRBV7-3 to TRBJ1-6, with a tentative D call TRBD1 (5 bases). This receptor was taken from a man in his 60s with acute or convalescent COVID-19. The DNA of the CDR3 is TGTGCCAGCAGCCCACACAGGTTTTCCCTCCACTTT. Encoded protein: CASSPHRFSLHF.